This T cell receptor beta chain is from a study of blood T cell repertoires in COVID-19. Source study methods: Nucleated cell counts were estimated from reference gene primer amplification. The data were produced by immunoSEQ multiplex PCR, yet TCRdb's version contains in-frame clones alone and is incomplete. From that table come the V and J calls and clone size; the DNA was used to work out D and trimming. The data show 320,000 or so clones, less than 90% seen once. Living in 24 US areas, the participants were between roughly 18 and 90 years of age. The CDR3 is made up of 16 amino acids. After removal of 0 bases from V and 5 bases from J, the junction contained 10 bases not matched to a gene. The germline CDR1 and CDR2 sequences are SGHNT and YYREEE (reference sequence).

This chain joins TRBV5-4 and TRBJ1-2; 7 nucleotides match TRBD1. The sequence was obtained from a woman aged 25 to 39 who had recovered from COVID-19. Material: PBMCs or T cells enriched from blood (not recorded which). The CDR3 loop is CASSLGPRQGGYGYTF. The CDR3 DNA follows: TGTGCCAGCAGCTTGGGCCCCCGGCAGGGGGGATATGGCTACACCTTC.